This note documents a single T cell receptor (beta chain) sequence. The assay was immunoSEQ multiplex PCR, and TCRdb's table has in-frame clones only and misses some. The table has over 95,000 clones, 85% seen once. The sample originates from a study of blood T cell repertoires in COVID-19. Study information: The United States, Italy and Spain were the sources of the acute and convalescent COVID-19 samples.

The germline CDR1 and CDR2 sequences are SEHNR and FQNEAQ (reference sequence). The CDR3 length is 15 residues. V was clipped by 1 base and J by 2 bases, with 8 bases between them. This chain uses TRBV7-9 with TRBJ2-2; tentatively, D is TRBD2 (6 bases). The receptor was derived from a human donor in a cohort sampled during active COVID-19. Material for sequencing was peripheral blood. The CDR3 protein is CASSLGGANTGELFF. In DNA form, the CDR3 reads TGTGCCAGCAGCTTAGGCGGGGCCAACACCGGGGAGCTGTTTTTT.